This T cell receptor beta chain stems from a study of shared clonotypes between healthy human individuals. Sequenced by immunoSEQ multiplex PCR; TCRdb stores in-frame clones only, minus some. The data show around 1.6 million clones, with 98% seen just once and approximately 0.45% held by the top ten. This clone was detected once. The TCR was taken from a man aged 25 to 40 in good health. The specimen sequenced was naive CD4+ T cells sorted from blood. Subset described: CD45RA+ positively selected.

This CDR3 is CASSQGRGNYVEKLFF. Written as DNA, the CDR3 is TGTGCCAGCAGCCAAGGAAGGGGAAATTACGTTGAAAAACTGTTTTTT. This chain connects TRBV14 to TRBJ1-4, with a possible D match to TRBD1 (5 bases). The V and J ends lost 1 base and 7 bases respectively, with 16 bases between them. The CDR3 loop spans 16 amino acids. The germline CDR1 and CDR2 sequences are SGHDN and FVKESK. Based on the CDR3 plus reference TRBV14 and TRBJ1-4, the full variable domain is EAGVTQFPSHSVIEKGQTVTLRCDPISGHDNLYWYRRVMGKEIKFLLHFVKESKQDESGMPNNRFLAERTGGTYSTLKVQPAELEDSGVYFCASSQGRGNYVEKLFFGSGTQLSVL.